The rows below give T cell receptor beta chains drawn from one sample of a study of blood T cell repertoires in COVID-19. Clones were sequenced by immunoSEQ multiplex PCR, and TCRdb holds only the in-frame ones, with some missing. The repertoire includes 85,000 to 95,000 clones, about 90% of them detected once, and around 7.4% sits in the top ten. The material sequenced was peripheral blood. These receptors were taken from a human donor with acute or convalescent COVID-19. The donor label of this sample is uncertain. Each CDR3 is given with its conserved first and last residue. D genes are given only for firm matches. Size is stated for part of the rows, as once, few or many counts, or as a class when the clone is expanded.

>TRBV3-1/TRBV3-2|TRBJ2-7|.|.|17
CASSQEGVGGGGYEQYF
TGTGCCAGCAGCCAAGAGGGAGTAGGTGGCGGAGGTTACGAGCAGTACTTC
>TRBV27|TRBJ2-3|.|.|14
CASSPMASTDTQYF
TGTGCCAGCAGCCCCATGGCTAGCACAGATACGCAGTATTTT
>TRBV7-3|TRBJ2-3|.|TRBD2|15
CASSLLAGDTDTQYF
TGTGCCAGCAGCTTATTAGCGGGGGACACAGATACGCAGTATTTT
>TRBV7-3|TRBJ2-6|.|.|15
CASSRAKSGANVLTF
TGTGCCAGCAGCCGCGCCAAGTCTGGGGCCAACGTCCTGACTTTC
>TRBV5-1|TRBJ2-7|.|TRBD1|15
CASSWDRASSYEQYF
TGCGCCAGCAGCTGGGACAGGGCTTCCTCCTACGAGCAGTACTTC
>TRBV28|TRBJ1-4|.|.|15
CASTPRSRTNEKLFF
TGTGCCAGCACCCCTCGATCGAGAACTAATGAAAAACTGTTTTTT
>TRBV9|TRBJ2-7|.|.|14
CASSPGQSGYEQYF
TGTGCCAGCAGCCCAGGACAGAGCGGCTACGAGCAGTACTTC
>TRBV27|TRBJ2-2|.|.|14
CASSLAELTGELFF
TGTGCCAGCAGTTTAGCGGAGTTAACCGGGGAGCTGTTTTTT
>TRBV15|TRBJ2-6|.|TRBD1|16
CATSRGQTSGANVLTF
TGTGCCACCAGCAGGGGACAGACCTCTGGGGCCAACGTCCTGACTTTC
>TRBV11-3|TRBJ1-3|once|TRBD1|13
CASGQGSGNTIYF
TGTGCCAGCGGACAGGGTTCTGGAAACACCATATATTTT
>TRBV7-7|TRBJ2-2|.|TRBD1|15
CASSPGQGSSGELFF
TGTGCTAGCAGCCCGGGACAGGGTAGTAGCGGGGAGCTGTTTTTT
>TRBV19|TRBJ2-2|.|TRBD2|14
CASATSGNTGELFF
TGTGCCAGTGCGACTAGCGGAAACACCGGGGAGCTGTTTTTT
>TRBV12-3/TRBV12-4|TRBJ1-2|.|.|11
CASKRVYGYTF
TGTGCCAGCAAACGGGTATATGGCTACACCTTC
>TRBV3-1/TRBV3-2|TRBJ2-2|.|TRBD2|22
CASSQGESRRHPGRGDVRELFF
TGTGCCAGCAGCCAAGGTGAGTCACGGCGTCATCCTGGGCGGGGGGATGTCAGGGAGCTGTTTTTT
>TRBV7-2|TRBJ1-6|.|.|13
CASSLERGSPLHF
TGTGCCAGCAGCTTAGAGCGGGGGTCACCCCTCCACTTT
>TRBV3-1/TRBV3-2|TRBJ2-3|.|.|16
CASSRETGVGPDTQYF
TGTGCCAGCAGCCGGGAGACTGGGGTGGGCCCAGATACGCAGTATTTT
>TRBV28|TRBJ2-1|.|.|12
CASTLTGGRQFF
TGTGCCAGCACCCTTACTGGGGGCCGGCAGTTCTTC
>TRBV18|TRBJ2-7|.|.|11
CASSGSYEQYF
TGTGCCAGCTCCGGCTCCTACGAGCAGTACTTC
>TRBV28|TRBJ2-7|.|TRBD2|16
CASSLRLAGASYEQYF
TGTGCCAGCAGTTTACGGCTAGCGGGGGCCTCCTACGAGCAGTACTTC
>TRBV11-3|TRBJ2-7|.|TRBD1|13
CASSWDRAYEQYF
TGTGCCAGCAGCTGGGACAGGGCCTACGAGCAGTACTTC
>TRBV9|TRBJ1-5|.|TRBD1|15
CASSLGQGGNQPQHF
TGTGCCAGCAGCCTCGGACAGGGCGGCAATCAGCCCCAGCATTTT
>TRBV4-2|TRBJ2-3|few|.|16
CASSQRVGQPSDTQYF
TGTGCCAGCAGCCAAAGAGTAGGACAACCCTCGGATACGCAGTATTTT
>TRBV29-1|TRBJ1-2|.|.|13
CSVDFGQSYGYTF
TGCAGCGTTGATTTTGGACAGAGCTATGGCTACACCTTC
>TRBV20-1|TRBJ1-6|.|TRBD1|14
CSASRDRGNSPLHF
TGCAGTGCTAGTCGGGACAGGGGCAATTCACCCCTCCACTTT
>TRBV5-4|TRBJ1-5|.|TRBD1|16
CASSLGGQRGNQPQHF
TGTGCCAGCAGCTTGGGGGGACAGAGAGGAAATCAGCCCCAGCATTTT
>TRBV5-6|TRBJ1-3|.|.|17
CASSFRERGPFGNTIYF
TGTGCCAGCAGCTTTAGAGAACGGGGTCCATTCGGAAACACCATATATTTT
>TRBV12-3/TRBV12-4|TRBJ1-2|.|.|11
CASSFRGLRTF
TGTGCCAGCAGTTTTAGAGGCCTAAGGACCTTC
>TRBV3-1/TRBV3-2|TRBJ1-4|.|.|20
CASSQDKGWPGRPINEKLFF
TGTGCCAGCAGCCAAGATAAGGGGTGGCCAGGGCGCCCAATTAATGAAAAACTGTTTTTT
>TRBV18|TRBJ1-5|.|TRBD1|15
CASSPGTGTGQPQHF
TGTGCCAGCTCACCCGGGACAGGGACGGGTCAGCCCCAGCATTTT
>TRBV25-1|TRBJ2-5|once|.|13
CASRTGPQETQYF
TGTGCCAGCAGGACAGGTCCACAAGAGACCCAGTACTTC
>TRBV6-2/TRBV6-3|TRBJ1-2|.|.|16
CASSYPRQIIDYGYTF
TGTGCCAGCAGTTACCCCCGACAGATTATCGACTATGGCTACACCTTC
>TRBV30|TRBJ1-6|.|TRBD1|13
CAWGQGLDSPLHF
TGTGCCTGGGGACAGGGGTTGGATTCACCCCTCCACTTT
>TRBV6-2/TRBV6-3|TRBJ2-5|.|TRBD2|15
CASSLGGAGAETQYF
TGTGCCAGCAGTCTCGGGGGGGCCGGGGCAGAGACCCAGTACTTC
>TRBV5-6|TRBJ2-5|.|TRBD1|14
CASSSRTGAETQYF
TGTGCCAGCAGCTCCCGGACAGGGGCAGAGACCCAGTACTTC
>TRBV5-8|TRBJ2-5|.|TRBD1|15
CASSLGQGFQETQYF
TGTGCCAGCAGCTTGGGACAGGGGTTCCAAGAGACCCAGTACTTC
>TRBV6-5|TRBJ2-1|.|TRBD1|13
CASSRQGGNEQFF
TGTGCCAGCAGCAGACAGGGGGGAAATGAGCAGTTCTTC
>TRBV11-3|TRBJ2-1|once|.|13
CASSRSRYNEQFF
TGTGCCAGCAGCCGTTCCCGGTACAATGAGCAGTTCTTC
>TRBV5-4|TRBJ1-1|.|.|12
CASSLGERGAFF
TGTGCCAGCAGCTTAGGGGAACGTGGAGCTTTCTTT
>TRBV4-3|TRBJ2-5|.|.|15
CASSPSVGGRETQYF
TGCGCCAGCAGCCCCTCTGTTGGAGGGAGGGAGACCCAGTACTTC
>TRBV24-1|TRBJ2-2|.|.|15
CATSDPGHVTGELFF
TGTGCCACCAGTGATCCCGGACATGTCACCGGGGAGCTGTTTTTT
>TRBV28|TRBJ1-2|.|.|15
CASSFGGTPLYGYTF
TGTGCCAGCAGTTTCGGGGGGACCCCACTCTATGGCTACACCTTC
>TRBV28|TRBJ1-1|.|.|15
CASSFGTVRDTEAFF
TGTGCCAGCAGTTTCGGAACGGTCAGGGACACTGAAGCTTTCTTT
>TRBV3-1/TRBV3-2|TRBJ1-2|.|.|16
CASSPRTVSKVVGYTF
TGTGCCAGCAGCCCAAGGACAGTTTCAAAGGTTGTCGGCTACACCTTC
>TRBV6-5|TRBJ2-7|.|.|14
CASSLDSWAYEQYF
TGTGCCAGCAGTTTGGACAGTTGGGCCTACGAGCAGTACTTC
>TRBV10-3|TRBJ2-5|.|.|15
CAISESARGEETQYF
TGTGCCATCAGTGAGTCCGCAAGGGGCGAGGAGACCCAGTACTTC